These 21 T cell receptor beta chains were all obtained from the same sample, sequenced in a study of T cell repertoires in ileal Crohn's disease. Sequenced by immunoSEQ multiplex PCR; TCRdb stores in-frame clones only, minus some. The table records 11,000 to 15,000 clones, 80% to 85% of them present only once. The sample consisted of ileal tissue. The receptors originated from an adult with Crohn's disease.

The chain combines TRBV28 with TRBJ1-1; TRBD1 is a possible D gene (5 bases). Deletions cut 6 bases from V and 6 bases from J, with 17 bases between. The CDR3 consists of 14 residues. CDR1 and CDR2 (germline): MDHEN, SYDVKM. The CDR3 is CASRASDPGAEAFF. In nucleotides, the CDR3 is TGTGCCAGCAGAGCCTCCGATCCGGGGGCTGAAGCTTTCTTT.

On this clone itself: Given a much more abundant clone one base away, this may be a read error. Additional DNA sequences in this sample encode the identical CDR3. The chain is built from TRBV19 and TRBJ1-2, with 11 bases matching TRBD1. The CDR3 has 13 residues. Trimming removed 5 bases from V and 8 bases from J; junction bases left unmatched: 4. Germline CDR1 LNHDA, CDR2 SQIVND (reference sequence). The CDR3 coding sequence is TGTGCCAGTAGTCCCCGGGACAGGGGGGGCTACACCTTC. It yields the protein CASSPRDRGGYTF.

The chain combines TRBV6-1 with TRBJ2-7; 8 bases are a match to TRBD2. Germline assignment: CDR1 MNHNS and CDR2 SASEGT. The CDR3 covers 15 residues. V lost 8 bases and J lost 2; bases outside the gene matches: 11. CDR3 sequence: CASYNSGTRTYEQYF. The CDR3 nucleotides read TGTGCCAGCTACAATTCCGGGACTAGAACCTACGAGCAGTACTTC.

This clone has a handful of counts. The V call is TRBV6-6, the J call TRBJ2-1, with D hard to call. Germline V CDR1 and CDR2: MNHNY, SVGAGI (reference sequence). Trimming removed 3 bases from V and 2 bases from J, with 5 bases in between. The CDR3 consists of 13 residues. The CDR3 DNA reads as TGTGCCAGCAGTTATGCGGCCTACAATGAGCAGTTCTTC. Its translation: CASSYAAYNEQFF.

This clone was seen once. The CDR3 loop reads CASSDHVGEEAFF. CDR3 bases: TGTGCCAGCAGTGACCACGTAGGGGAAGAAGCTTTCTTT. The chain employs TRBV6-4 and TRBJ1-1; perhaps TRBD1 as D (5 bases). The V and J ends lost 2 bases and 8 bases respectively, with 12 bases between them. In germline, CDR1 is MRHNA, CDR2 SNTAGT. CDR3 length equals 13 residues.

The chain has TRBV15 and TRBJ1-4; D is possibly TRBD1 (6 bases). Germline V gives CDR1 LNHNV, CDR2 YYDKDF (reference sequence). V dropped 8 bases and J dropped 8 bases, with 18 bases sitting between them. The CDR3 sequence is 14 residues long. The CDR3 protein is CATPAAQGWEKLFF. Written as DNA, the CDR3 is TGTGCCACCCCGGCGGCACAGGGTTGGGAAAAACTGTTTTTT.

This clone was found a few times. The chain combines TRBV15 with TRBJ2-5; a possible D gene is TRBD1 (6 bases). This CDR3 is 16 amino acids long. Germline CDR1 is LNHNV and CDR2 is YYDKDF (reference sequence). The V end was cut by 3 bases, the J end by 4 bases, with 18 bases between. The CDR3 DNA reads as TGTGCCACCAGCAGGTTTATGGGGGCGAACACAGAGACCCAGTACTTC. Protein: CATSRFMGANTETQYF.

This chain uses TRBV25-1 with TRBJ2-7, with D uncertain. This CDR3 is built from 15 residues. Germline V lookup: CDR1 MGHDK, CDR2 SYGVNS. The V end was cut by 1 base, the J end by 0 bases, with 10 bases between. The CDR3, as DNA: TGTGCCAGCAGTGAATTGGGCCTACCCTCCTACGAGCAGTACTTC. Translated, it gives CASSELGLPSYEQYF.

Only one count was recorded for this clone. The chain employs TRBV21-1 and TRBJ2-1; no DNA check was done on the table's D call, TRBD2. TRBV21-1 is designated a pseudogene. This CDR3 has 14 amino acids. The CDR3 coding sequence is TGTGCCAGCAGTAAGCGGGAGGAGGACAATGAGCAGTTCTTC. This codes for CASSKREEDNEQFF.

This clone has just one count. This rearrangement joins TRBV11-3 to TRBJ1-2, with 7 bases aligning to TRBD1. Germline V gene lookup returns CDR1 SGHNT and CDR2 YENEEA. Trimming cost V 2 bases and J 4 bases; bases outside gene matches: 7. This CDR3 is built from 15 residues. Here the CDR3 DNA reads TGTGCCAGCAGCTTACCCGTCGGGACAGCCTATGGCTACACCTTC. It specifies CASSLPVGTAYGYTF.

The V and J genes are TRBV6-5 and TRBJ2-4; 7 bases agree with TRBD1. The CDR3 contains 15 residues. J gave up 0 bases and V 5 bases, and 4 bases lay outside the gene matches. CDR1 is MNHEY, CDR2 SVGAGI, per germline. CDR3 sequence: CASSRTGIAKNIQYF. Written as DNA, the CDR3 is TGTGCCAGCAGTCGGACAGGTATAGCCAAAAACATTCAGTACTTC.

This clone was found a few times. The rearrangement joins TRBV27 to TRBJ2-7; D not resolved. Trimming removed 6 bases at V and 0 bases at J, with 21 bases between. Germline lookup yields CDR1 MNHEY and CDR2 SMNVEV (reference sequence). This CDR3 region has 17 residues. CDR3: CASRGSSRGSSSYEQYF. The CDR3 coding sequence is TGTGCCAGCAGAGGATCCTCCCGAGGTTCAAGCTCCTACGAGCAGTACTTC.

The V and J genes are TRBV5-1 and TRBJ2-1; 10 positions agree with TRBD2. V gave up 6 bases and J gave up 7 bases; unmatched junction bases: 7. Germline values: CDR1 SGHRS, CDR2 YFSETQ. The length of the CDR3 is 14 residues. CDR3 in DNA: TGCGCCAGCACTCCGGGACTAGCGCTGAATGAGCAGTTCTTC. Protein sequence: CASTPGLALNEQFF.

The chain combines TRBV2 with TRBJ2-1, with 9 bases fitting TRBD1. Germline V gene sequence: CDR1 SNHLY, CDR2 FYNNEI. Germline trimming cut 4 bases from V and 4 bases from J; bases unmatched to any gene: 2. The CDR3 extends over 14 amino acids. CDR3 loop: CASSGQGVYNEQFF. CDR3 in DNA: TGTGCCAGCAGTGGACAGGGGGTATACAATGAGCAGTTCTTC. The whole variable domain, filled in from reference TRBV2 and TRBJ2-1, reads EPEVTQTPSHQVTQMGQEVILRCVPISNHLYFYWYRQILGQKVEFLVSFYNNEISEKSEIFDDQFSVERPDGSNFTLKIRSTKLEDSAMYFCASSGQGVYNEQFFGPGTRLTVL.

The chain employs TRBV7-2 and TRBJ2-7; no definite D call. This CDR3 contains 13 residues. Germline assignment: CDR1 SGHTA and CDR2 FQGNSA. V was pared by 0 bases and J by 6 bases, with 9 bases between. This CDR3 is CASSLAFGGEQYF. CDR3 DNA sequence: TGTGCCAGCAGCTTAGCTTTCGGCGGCGAGCAGTACTTC.

The CDR3 loop reads CASRHRDSYEQYF. The CDR3 region has the DNA TGTGCCAGCAGACACAGGGACTCCTACGAGCAGTACTTC. The J gene is TRBJ2-7, the V gene TRBV6-5; a possible D gene is TRBD1 (6 bases). The CDR3 contains 13 residues. The V end lost 6 bases, the J end lost 0 bases, and 9 bases lay between the germline ends. The germline V gene has CDR1 MNHEY and CDR2 SVGAGI.

CDR3 region: CASTFGGGDTGELFF. The CDR3 DNA follows: TGTGCCAGCACTTTCGGCGGAGGGGACACCGGGGAGCTGTTTTTT. V usage is TRBV7-9 and J usage is TRBJ2-2, with a weak D call TRBD2 (6 bases). Germline CDR1 and CDR2: SEHNR and FQNEAQ (reference sequence). This CDR3 has 15 amino acids. V dropped 7 bases and J dropped 3 bases, with 15 bases sitting between them. The full variable domain, in which reference TRBV7-9 and TRBJ2-2 provide the parts outside the CDR3, is DTGVSQNPRHKITKRGQNVTFRCDPISEHNRLYWYRQTLGQGPEFLTYFQNEAQLEKSRLLSDRFSAERPKGSFSTLEIQRTEQGDSAMYLCASTFGGGDTGELFFGEGSRLTVL.

This rearrangement joins TRBV15 to TRBJ2-7; 7 bases map to TRBD1. The ends lost 0 bases at V and 1 base at J; junction bases unmatched: 9. Germline V gives CDR1 LNHNV, CDR2 YYDKDF (reference sequence). The CDR3 runs 17 residues. CDR3 nucleotide sequence: TGTGCCACCAGCAGAGATCCGCGGCAGGGGGTATCCTACGAGCAGTACTTC. This codes for CATSRDPRQGVSYEQYF.

The gene calls are TRBV4-1 and TRBJ2-7, with a weak D call TRBD2 (7 bases). CDR3 length equals 15 residues. In germline, CDR1 is MGHRA, CDR2 YSYEKL. Trimming cost V 2 bases and J 4 bases, with 15 bases left between them. The CDR3 loop reads CASSQKEGGGYEQYF. The CDR3 DNA sequence: TGCGCCAGCAGCCAAAAAGAGGGGGGGGGTTACGAGCAGTACTTC.

The V gene is TRBV9, the J gene TRBJ2-2; 7 nucleotides align to TRBD1. CDR1 and CDR2 from the germline V gene are SGDLS and YYNGEE. The CDR3 is 16 amino acids. V shed 0 bases and J 5 bases; nucleotides not matched to a gene: 7. This chain's CDR3 is CASSVATTGNTGELFF. The CDR3, as DNA: TGTGCCAGCAGCGTAGCTACGACAGGGAATACCGGGGAGCTGTTTTTT.

This chain connects TRBV15 to TRBJ2-7; no definite D call. The germline V gene has CDR1 LNHNV and CDR2 YYDKDF (reference sequence). The V end lost 1 base, the J end lost 4 bases, and 8 bases lay between the germline ends. CDR3 length equals 13 residues. CDR3 nucleotides: TGTGCCACCAGCAGAGGCCTAATGTACGAGCAGTACTTC. Protein: CATSRGLMYEQYF.